What follows describes a single T cell receptor (beta chain). CDR1 and CDR2 from the germline V gene are SGHRS and YFSETQ. V gave up 2 bases and J gave up 2 bases; unmatched junction bases: 4. This CDR3 is built from 16 residues. This specimen comes from a study of blood T cell repertoires in COVID-19. For the study at large: Spain, Italy and the United States supplied samples that represented acute and convalescent COVID-19. Nucleic acid was either cDNA or gDNA, and it came from T cells, B-cell-depleted T cells, or PBMCs.

Method: immunoSEQ multiplex PCR; TCRdb's copy keeps in-frame clones and lacks some. The profile shows 100,000 or so clones, around 76% of them singletons. The sample was peripheral blood. This clonotype was sampled from a woman between 65 and 79 years old with acute or convalescent COVID-19. This rearrangement joins TRBV5-1 to TRBJ2-3; 11 bases align to TRBD2. The CDR3 reads CASSFGLAGFTDTQYF. The CDR3 region has the DNA TGCGCCAGCAGCTTCGGACTAGCGGGTTTCACAGATACGCAGTATTTT.